The 8 T cell receptor beta chains below were found in one sample sequenced in a study of T cell changes during pregnancy in multiple sclerosis. This table comes from immunoSEQ multiplex PCR, and its TCRdb copy is limited to in-frame clones, with some not included. Of about 110,000 clones in the sample, under 95% are singletons; the top ten hold roughly 1.5%. The input for sequencing was peripheral blood, taken after pregnancy. Source of these receptors: a female donor with multiple sclerosis, enrolled in a pregnancy study.

This chain joins TRBV5-1 and TRBJ1-2, with TRBD1 identical over 9 bases. This CDR3 comprises 15 residues. CDR1 is SGHRS and CDR2 is YFSETQ in the germline V gene. The V segment lost 4 bases and the J segment 2 bases; nucleotides outside the gene matches: 6. CDR3 sequence reads: CASSPGTGSNYGYTF. CDR3 in DNA: TGCGCCAGCAGCCCGGGGACAGGGTCCAACTATGGCTACACCTTC.

The chain employs TRBV13 and TRBJ2-1, with 11 bases fitting TRBD2. V was pared by 6 bases and J by 6 bases, with 10 bases of the junction left unmatched. Germline loops: CDR1 PRHDT, CDR2 FYEKMQ (reference sequence). The CDR3 consists of 16 residues. This chain's CDR3 is CASRPGSGGAFNEQFF. As DNA, the CDR3 is TGTGCCAGCAGACCAGGTAGCGGGGGGGCCTTCAATGAGCAGTTCTTC.

The rearrangement links TRBV19 to TRBJ2-2, with D maybe TRBD2 (7 bases). Trimming stripped 7 bases from V and 4 bases from J, with 16 bases between. CDR1 is LNHDA and CDR2 is SQIVND in the germline V gene (reference sequence). This CDR3 comprises 15 residues. The CDR3 region is CASTLGGAGTGELFF. CDR3 sequence (DNA): TGTGCCAGTACCCTAGGGGGGGCGGGCACCGGGGAGCTGTTTTTT.

J is TRBJ2-1 and V is TRBV28; 8 bases align to TRBD2. The germline V gene encodes CDR1 MDHEN and CDR2 SYDVKM. V shed 3 bases and J 10 bases; nucleotides not matched to a gene: 5. The CDR3 totals 13 residues. The CDR3 DNA follows: TGTGCCAGCAGTTTCTTACTAGCGGCGGAGCAGTTCTTC. Translated: CASSFLLAAEQFF.

The chain couples TRBV18 to TRBJ2-5, with D possibly TRBD1 on 5 matching bases. Germline V CDR1 and CDR2: KGHSH, LQKENI. Trimming cost V 0 bases and J 7 bases, with 12 bases left between them. CDR3 length equals 14 residues. CDR3 sequence: CASSPPAGSGTQYF. The CDR3 DNA sequence: TGTGCCAGCTCACCACCGGCAGGGTCGGGGACCCAGTACTTC.

The chain combines TRBV5-4 with TRBJ2-1; 10 positions agree with TRBD2. The length of the CDR3 is 15 residues. CDR1 is SGHNT, CDR2 YYREEE, per germline (reference sequence). After removal of 0 bases from V and 9 bases from J, the junction contained 6 bases not matched to a gene. CDR3 region: CASSLAASGGGEQFF. Written as DNA, the CDR3 is TGTGCCAGCAGCTTGGCCGCTAGCGGGGGAGGTGAGCAGTTCTTC.

The sample holds one count of this clone. This chain joins TRBV30 and TRBJ2-7; 15 nucleotides agree with TRBD2. The CDR3 covers 15 residues. The junction had 9 bases not matched to a gene; V was cut back by 2 bases and J by 10 bases. Per germline, CDR1 GTSNPN and CDR2 SVGIG (reference sequence). This chain's CDR3 is CAWSPTGTSGRTQYF. The CDR3 DNA follows: TGTGCCTGGAGTCCTACCGGGACTAGCGGGAGGACTCAGTACTTC. Full variable domain (missing parts from reference TRBV30 and TRBJ2-7): SQTIHQWPATLVQPVGSPLSLECTVEGTSNPNLYWYRQAAGRGLQLLFYSVGIGQISSEVPQNLSASRPQDRQFILSSKKLLLSDSGFYLCAWSPTGTSGRTQYFGPGTRLTVT.

The chain recombines TRBV7-9 with TRBJ2-7; 8 bases fit TRBD2. The V segment lost 6 bases and the J segment 2 bases; nucleotides outside the gene matches: 6. The germline CDR1 and CDR2 sequences are SEHNR and FQNEAQ (reference sequence). CDR3 length: 14 amino acids. The CDR3 DNA follows: TGTGCCAGCAGTTATAGCGGGAACACCTACGAGCAGTACTTC. It specifies CASSYSGNTYEQYF. The full variable domain, its missing parts supplied by reference TRBV7-9 and TRBJ2-7, is DTGVSQNPRHKITKRGQNVTFRCDPISEHNRLYWYRQTLGQGPEFLTYFQNEAQLEKSRLLSDRFSAERPKGSFSTLEIQRTEQGDSAMYLCASSYSGNTYEQYFGPGTRLTVT.